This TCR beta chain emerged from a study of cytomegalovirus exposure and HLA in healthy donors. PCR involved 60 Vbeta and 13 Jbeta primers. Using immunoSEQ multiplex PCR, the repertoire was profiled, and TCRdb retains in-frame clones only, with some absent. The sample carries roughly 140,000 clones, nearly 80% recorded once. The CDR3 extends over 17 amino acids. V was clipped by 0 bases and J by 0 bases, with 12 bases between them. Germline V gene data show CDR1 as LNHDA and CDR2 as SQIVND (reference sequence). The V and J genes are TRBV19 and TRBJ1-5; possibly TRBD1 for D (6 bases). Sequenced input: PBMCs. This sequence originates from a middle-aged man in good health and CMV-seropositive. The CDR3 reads CASSIDFTGRSNQPQHF. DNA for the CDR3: TGTGCCAGTAGTATAGATTTCACAGGGCGTAGCAATCAGCCCCAGCATTTT.